The sequence of this T cell receptor beta chain was determined in a study of cytotoxic CD8 clonotypes in ibrutinib-treated CLL. Overall study context: The sample average was 255,043 productive templates and roughly 94,000 productive rearrangements.

Some clones are missing from TCRdb's copy, which holds only in-frame ones; the method was immunoSEQ multiplex PCR. This sample carries 50,000 or so clones, around four fifths of them seen once, and the ten largest clones take 20%. The CDR3 spans 14 residues. The V gene lost 3 bases and the J gene lost 0 bases, with 8 bases spanning the gap. The germline V gene encodes CDR1 KGHSH and CDR2 LQKENI. Study-wide results and limits: Contraction or stability on treatment was seen for public clonotypes, which were uncommon. Clonality rose at ibrutinib response and fell back toward baseline at progression. At the start, clonality exceeded age-matched healthy donors and followed circulating CD8+ T-cell counts.

Worth noting for this clone: Its antigen is not identified. The sample contains more than one DNA sequence encoding this CDR3.

The chain is built from TRBV18 and TRBJ1-1; D gene unclear. This receptor was identified in a human donor with chronic lymphocytic leukemia. Sequencing used PBMCs, obtained after 24 months of ibrutinib treatment. The CDR3 nucleotides are TGTGCCAGCTCACCTCCGCAGCTGAACACTGAAGCTTTCTTT. Its translation is CASSPPQLNTEAFF.